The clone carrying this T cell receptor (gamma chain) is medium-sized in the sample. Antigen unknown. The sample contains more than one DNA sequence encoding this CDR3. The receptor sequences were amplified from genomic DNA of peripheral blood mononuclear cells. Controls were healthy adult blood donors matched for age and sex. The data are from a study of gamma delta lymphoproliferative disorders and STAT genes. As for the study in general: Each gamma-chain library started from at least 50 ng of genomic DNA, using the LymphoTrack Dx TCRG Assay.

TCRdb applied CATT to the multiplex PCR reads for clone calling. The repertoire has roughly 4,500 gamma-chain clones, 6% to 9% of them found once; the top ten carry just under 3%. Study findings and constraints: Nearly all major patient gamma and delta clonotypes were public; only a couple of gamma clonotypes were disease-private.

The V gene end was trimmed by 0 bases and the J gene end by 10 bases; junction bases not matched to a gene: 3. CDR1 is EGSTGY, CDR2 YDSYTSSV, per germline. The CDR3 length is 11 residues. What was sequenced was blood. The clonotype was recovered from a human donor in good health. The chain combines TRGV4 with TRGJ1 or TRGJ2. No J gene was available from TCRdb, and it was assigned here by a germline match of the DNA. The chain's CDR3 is CATWDGPKKLF. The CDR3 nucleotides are TGTGCCACCTGGGATGGGCCCAAGAAACTCTTT.